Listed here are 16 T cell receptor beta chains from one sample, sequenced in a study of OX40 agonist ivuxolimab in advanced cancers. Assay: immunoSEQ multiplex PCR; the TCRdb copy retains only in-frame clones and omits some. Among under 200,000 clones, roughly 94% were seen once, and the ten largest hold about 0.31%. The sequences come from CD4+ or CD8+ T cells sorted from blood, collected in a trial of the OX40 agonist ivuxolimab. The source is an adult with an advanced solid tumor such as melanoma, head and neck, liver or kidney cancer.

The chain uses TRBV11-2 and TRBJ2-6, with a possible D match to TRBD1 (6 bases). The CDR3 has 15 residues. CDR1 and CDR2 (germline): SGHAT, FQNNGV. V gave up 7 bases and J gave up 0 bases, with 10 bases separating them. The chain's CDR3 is CASTGQLSGANVLTF. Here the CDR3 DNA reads TGTGCCAGCACCGGACAGCTCTCTGGGGCCAACGTCCTGACTTTC.

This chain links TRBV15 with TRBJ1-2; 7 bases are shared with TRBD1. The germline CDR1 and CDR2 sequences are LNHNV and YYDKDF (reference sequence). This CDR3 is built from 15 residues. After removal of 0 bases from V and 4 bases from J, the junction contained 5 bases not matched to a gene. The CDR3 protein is CATSRDFGTAYGYTF. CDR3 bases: TGTGCCACCAGCAGAGATTTTGGGACAGCCTATGGCTACACCTTC.

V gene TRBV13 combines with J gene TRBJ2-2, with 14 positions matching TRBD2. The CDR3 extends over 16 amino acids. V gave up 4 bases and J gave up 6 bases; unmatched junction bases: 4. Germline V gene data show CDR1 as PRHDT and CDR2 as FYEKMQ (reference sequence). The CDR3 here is CASSSPGLAGAGELFF. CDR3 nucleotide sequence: TGTGCCAGCAGCTCTCCGGGACTAGCGGGAGCCGGGGAGCTGTTTTTT. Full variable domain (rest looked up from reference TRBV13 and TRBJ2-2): AAGVIQSPRHLIKEKRETATLKCYPIPRHDTVYWYQQGPGQDPQFLISFYEKMQSDKGSIPDRFSAQQFSDYHSELNMSSLELGDSALYFCASSSPGLAGAGELFFGEGSRLTVL.

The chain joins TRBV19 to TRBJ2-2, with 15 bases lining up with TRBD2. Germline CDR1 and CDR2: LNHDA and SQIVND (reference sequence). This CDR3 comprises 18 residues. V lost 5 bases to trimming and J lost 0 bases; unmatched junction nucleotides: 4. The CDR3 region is CASSPGLAGGTNTGELFF. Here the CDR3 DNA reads TGTGCCAGTAGTCCCGGACTAGCGGGAGGGACGAACACCGGGGAGCTGTTTTTT.

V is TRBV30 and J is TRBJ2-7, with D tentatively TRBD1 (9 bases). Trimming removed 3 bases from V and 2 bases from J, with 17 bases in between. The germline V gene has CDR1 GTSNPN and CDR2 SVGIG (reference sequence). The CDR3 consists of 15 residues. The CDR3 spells CAWRVAGQGTYEQYF. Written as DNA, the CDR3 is TGTGCCTGGAGAGTAGCGGGACAGGGCACCTACGAGCAGTACTTC.

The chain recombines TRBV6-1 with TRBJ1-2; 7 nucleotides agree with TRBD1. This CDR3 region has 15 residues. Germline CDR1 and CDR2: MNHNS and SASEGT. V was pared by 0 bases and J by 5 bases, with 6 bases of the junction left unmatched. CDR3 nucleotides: TGTGCCAGCAGTGAAGCGCCAGGCAGGGGGTATGGCTACACCTTC. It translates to CASSEAPGRGYGYTF.

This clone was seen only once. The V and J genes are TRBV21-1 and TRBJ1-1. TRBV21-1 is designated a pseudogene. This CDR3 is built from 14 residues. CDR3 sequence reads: CASSTRVGETEAFF. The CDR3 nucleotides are TGTGCCAGCAGCACCCGGGTGGGGGAAACTGAAGCTTTCTTT.

CDR3 loop: CASENPGTGDSYEQYF. CDR3 DNA sequence: TGTGCCAGCGAAAACCCCGGGACAGGGGACTCCTACGAGCAGTACTTC. The chain joins TRBV21-1 to TRBJ2-7; the table calls TRBD1, which could not be checked here. TRBV21-1 corresponds to a pseudogene. The CDR3 sequence is 16 residues long.

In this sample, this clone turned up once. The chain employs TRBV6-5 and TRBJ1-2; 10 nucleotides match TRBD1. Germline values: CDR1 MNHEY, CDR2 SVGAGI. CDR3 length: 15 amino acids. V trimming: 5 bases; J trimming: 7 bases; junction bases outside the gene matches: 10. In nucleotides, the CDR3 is TGTGCCAGCAGTCCAACTAGACAGGGGGCGCGTGGCTACACCTTC. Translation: CASSPTRQGARGYTF.

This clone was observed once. The CDR3 loop reads CASSEVQGANTGELFF. The CDR3 region has the DNA TGTGCCAGCAGTGAAGTCCAGGGGGCAAACACCGGGGAGCTGTTTTTT. The genes are TRBV6-1 and TRBJ2-2; the match to TRBD1 covers 8 bases. Trimming took 1 base from V and 2 from J; bases not matched to a gene: 3. Germline V CDR1 and CDR2: MNHNS, SASEGT. The CDR3 is 16 residues long.

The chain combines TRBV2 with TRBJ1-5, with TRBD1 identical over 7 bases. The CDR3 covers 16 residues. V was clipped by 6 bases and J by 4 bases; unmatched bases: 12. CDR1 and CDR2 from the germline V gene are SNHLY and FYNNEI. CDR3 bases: TGTGCCAGCAGGGACTCAATTACAGGGGTGAATCAGCCCCAGCATTTT. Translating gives CASRDSITGVNQPQHF.

The CDR3 bases are TGTGCCAGCAGGAACAGGGGGCGGAACACTGAAGCTTTCTTT. Translated, it gives CASRNRGRNTEAFF. The chain is built from TRBV6-5 and TRBJ1-1; 9 positions match TRBD1. The V segment lost 6 bases and the J segment 1 base; nucleotides outside the gene matches: 3. The CDR3 consists of 14 residues. Germline values: CDR1 MNHEY, CDR2 SVGAGI.

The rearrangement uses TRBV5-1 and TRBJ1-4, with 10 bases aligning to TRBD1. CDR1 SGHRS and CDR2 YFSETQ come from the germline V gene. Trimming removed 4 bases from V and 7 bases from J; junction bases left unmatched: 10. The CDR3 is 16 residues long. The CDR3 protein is CASSPDGQGVGEKLFF. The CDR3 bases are TGCGCCAGCAGCCCCGATGGACAGGGGGTTGGTGAAAAACTGTTTTTT. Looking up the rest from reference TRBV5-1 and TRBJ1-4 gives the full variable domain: KAGVTQTPRYLIKTRGQQVTLSCSPISGHRSVSWYQQTPGQGLQFLFEYFSETQRNKGNFPGRFSGRQFSNSRSEMNVSTLELGDSALYLCASSPDGQGVGEKLFFGSGTQLSVL.

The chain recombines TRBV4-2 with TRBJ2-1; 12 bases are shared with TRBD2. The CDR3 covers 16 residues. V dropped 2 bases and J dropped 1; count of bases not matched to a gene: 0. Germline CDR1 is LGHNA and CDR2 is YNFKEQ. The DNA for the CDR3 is TGTGCCAGCAGCCAACTAGCGGGAGGGTCCTACAATGAGCAGTTCTTC. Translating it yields CASSQLAGGSYNEQFF.

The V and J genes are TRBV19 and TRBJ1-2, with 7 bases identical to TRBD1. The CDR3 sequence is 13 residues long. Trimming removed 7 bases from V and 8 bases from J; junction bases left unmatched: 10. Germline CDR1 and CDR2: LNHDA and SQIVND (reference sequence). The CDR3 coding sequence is TGTGCCAGTAAGCCCGAGGGGGCGTTAGGCTACACCTTC. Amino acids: CASKPEGALGYTF.

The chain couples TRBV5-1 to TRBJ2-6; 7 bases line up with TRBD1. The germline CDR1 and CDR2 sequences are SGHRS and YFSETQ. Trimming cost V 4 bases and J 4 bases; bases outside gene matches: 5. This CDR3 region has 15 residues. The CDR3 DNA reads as TGCGCCAGCAGCACCACAGGGGCGGGGGCCAACGTCCTGACTTTC. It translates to CASSTTGAGANVLTF.